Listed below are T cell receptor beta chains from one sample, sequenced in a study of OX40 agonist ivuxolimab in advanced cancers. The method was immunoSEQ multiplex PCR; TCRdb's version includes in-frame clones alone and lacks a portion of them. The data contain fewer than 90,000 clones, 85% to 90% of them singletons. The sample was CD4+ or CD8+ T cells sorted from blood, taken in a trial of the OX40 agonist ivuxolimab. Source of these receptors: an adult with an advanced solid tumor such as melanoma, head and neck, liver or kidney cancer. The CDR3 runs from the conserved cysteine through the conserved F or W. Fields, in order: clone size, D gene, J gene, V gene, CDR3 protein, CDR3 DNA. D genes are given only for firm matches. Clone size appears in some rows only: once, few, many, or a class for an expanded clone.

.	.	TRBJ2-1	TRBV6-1	CASSDPFRGTEQFF	TGTGCCAGCAGTGACCCCTTCAGGGGCACCGAGCAGTTCTTC
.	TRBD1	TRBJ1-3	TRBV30	CAWFLPGQGRNTIYF	TGTGCCTGGTTCCTACCGGGACAGGGGAGAAACACCATATATTTT
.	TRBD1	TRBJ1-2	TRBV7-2	CASSPGQGKNYGYTF	TGTGCCAGCAGCCCCGGACAGGGCAAGAACTATGGCTACACCTTC
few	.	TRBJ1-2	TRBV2	CASQDSSYSYGYTF	TGTGCCAGCCAGGACAGCAGCTATAGCTATGGCTACACCTTC
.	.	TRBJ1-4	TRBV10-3	CAISERARNEKLFF	TGTGCCATCAGTGAACGGGCCCGGAATGAAAAACTGTTTTTT
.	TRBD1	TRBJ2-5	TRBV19	CASSSRGQGAGETQYF	TGTGCCAGTAGTTCACGTGGACAGGGGGCCGGGGAGACCCAGTACTTC
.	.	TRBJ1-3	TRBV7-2	CASSSPGVLVGNTIYF	TGTGCCAGCAGCTCCCCTGGGGTCTTAGTGGGAAACACCATATATTTT
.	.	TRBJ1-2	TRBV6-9	CASSRDWGGYTF	TGTGCCAGCAGTCGGGACTGGGGTGGCTACACCTTC
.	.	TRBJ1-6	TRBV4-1	CASNQDIRSYNSPLHF	TGCGCCAGCAACCAAGACATTCGCTCCTATAATTCACCCCTCCACTTT
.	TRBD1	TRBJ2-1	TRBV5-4	CASSLGGQNNEQFF	TGTGCCAGCAGCTTGGGGGGACAGAATAATGAGCAGTTCTTC
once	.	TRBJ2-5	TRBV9	CASSPPGGGGETQYF	TGTGCCAGCAGCCCCCCAGGGGGAGGCGGGGAGACCCAGTACTTC
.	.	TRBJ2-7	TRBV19	CATSTPGFYEQYF	TGTGCCACCTCCACCCCGGGATTCTACGAGCAGTACTTC
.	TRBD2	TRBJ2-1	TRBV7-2	CASSLVAGLAYNEQFF	TGTGCCAGCAGCTTAGTTGCGGGACTAGCATACAATGAGCAGTTCTTC
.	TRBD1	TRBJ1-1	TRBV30	CACYPRRGGTTEAFF	TGTGCCTGCTACCCCCGCAGGGGGGGTACCACTGAAGCTTTCTTT
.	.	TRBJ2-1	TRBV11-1	CASSPWAGSSYNEQFF	TGTGCCAGCAGCCCTTGGGCGGGAAGCTCCTACAATGAGCAGTTCTTC
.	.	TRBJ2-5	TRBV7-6	CASSLGPQETQYF	TGTGCCAGCAGCTTAGGTCCGCAAGAGACCCAGTACTTC
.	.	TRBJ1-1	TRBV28	CASGTFRGITEAFF	TGTGCCAGCGGGACTTTTAGGGGAATCACTGAAGCTTTCTTT
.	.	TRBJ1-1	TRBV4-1	CASSHPRGQTNTEAFF	TGCGCCAGCAGCCATCCACGGGGGCAGACTAACACTGAAGCTTTCTTT
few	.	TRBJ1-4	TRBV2	CASTDLEGEKLFF	TGTGCCAGCACTGACCTAGAGGGTGAAAAACTGTTTTTT
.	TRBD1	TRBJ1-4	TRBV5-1	CASSLRAGGNEKLFF	TGCGCCAGCAGCTTAAGGGCAGGGGGTAATGAAAAACTGTTTTTT
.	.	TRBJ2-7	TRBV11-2	CASSLYGAALLGYEQYF	TGTGCCAGCAGCTTATATGGGGCGGCCTTATTGGGTTACGAGCAGTACTTC
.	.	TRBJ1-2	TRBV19	CASNGLLYGYTF	TGTGCCAGTAACGGCCTTCTCTATGGCTACACCTTC
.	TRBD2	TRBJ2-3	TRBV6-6	CASSPNGLAMTDTQYF	TGTGCCAGCAGTCCGAATGGACTAGCGATGACAGATACGCAGTATTTT
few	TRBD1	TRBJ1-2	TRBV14	CASSPGKGASTF	TGTGCCAGCAGCCCAGGAAAGGGGGCTTCCACCTTC
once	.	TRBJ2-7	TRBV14	CASSQAREQYF	TGTGCCAGCAGCCAAGCCAGGGAGCAGTACTTC
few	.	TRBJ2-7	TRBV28	CASSSLDDSISYEQYF	TGTGCCAGCAGCTCGCTGGACGACTCCATCTCCTACGAGCAGTACTTC
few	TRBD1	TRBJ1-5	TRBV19	CASSSQGVHSNQPQHF	TGTGCCAGTAGCAGCCAGGGGGTCCATAGCAATCAGCCCCAGCATTTT
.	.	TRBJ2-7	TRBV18	CASSPWAGSPYEQYF	TGTGCCAGCTCTCCATGGGCAGGAAGCCCCTACGAGCAGTACTTC
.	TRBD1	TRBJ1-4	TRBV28	CASSFPRGDEKLFF	TGTGCCAGCAGTTTCCCCAGGGGGGATGAAAAACTGTTTTTT
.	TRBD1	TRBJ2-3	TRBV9	CASSETGGVDTQYF	TGTGCCAGCAGCGAGACAGGGGGCGTAGATACGCAGTATTTT
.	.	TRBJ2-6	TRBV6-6	CASRSGGSGANVLTF	TGTGCCAGCAGGTCTGGTGGCTCTGGGGCCAACGTCCTGACTTTC
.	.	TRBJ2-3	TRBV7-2	CASSHRRGKGPDTQYF	TGTGCCAGCAGCCACCGGAGAGGGAAGGGGCCAGATACGCAGTATTTT
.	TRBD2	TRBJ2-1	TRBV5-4	CASSRTSGALSSYNEQFF	TGTGCCAGCAGCAGGACTAGCGGGGCCCTGAGCTCCTACAATGAGCAGTTCTTC
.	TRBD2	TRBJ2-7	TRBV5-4	CASSRRGGWNEQYF	TGTGCCAGCAGCCGGCGCGGGGGGTGGAACGAGCAGTACTTC
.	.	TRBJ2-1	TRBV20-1	CSSRQWDEQFF	TGCAGCTCCCGGCAGTGGGATGAGCAGTTCTTC
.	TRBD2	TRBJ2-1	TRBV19	CASSIPAGVWDEQFF	TGTGCCAGTAGTATTCCGGCGGGAGTATGGGATGAGCAGTTCTTC
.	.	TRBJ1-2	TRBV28	CASSGAANYGYTF	TGTGCCAGCAGCGGGGCGGCTAACTATGGCTACACCTTC
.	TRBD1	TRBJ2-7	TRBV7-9	CASSPGQLYEQYF	TGTGCCAGCAGCCCGGGACAGTTGTACGAGCAGTACTTC
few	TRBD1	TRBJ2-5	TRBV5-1	CASSFGTGGQETQYF	TGCGCCAGCAGCTTCGGGACAGGGGGACAAGAGACCCAGTACTTC
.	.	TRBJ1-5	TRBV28	CASTSGPGGQPQHF	TGTGCCAGCACGTCGGGGCCGGGGGGCCAGCCCCAGCATTTT
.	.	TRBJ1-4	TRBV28	CASSFIGNEKLFF	TGTGCCAGCAGTTTCATCGGTAATGAAAAACTGTTTTTT
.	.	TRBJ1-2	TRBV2	CASSGKPGYTF	TGTGCCAGCAGTGGTAAGCCTGGCTACACCTTC
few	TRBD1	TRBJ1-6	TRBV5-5	CASRDRGQNSPLHF	TGTGCCAGCCGAGACAGGGGGCAAAATTCACCCCTCCACTTT
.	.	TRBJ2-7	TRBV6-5	CASSYSTGTYEQYF	TGTGCCAGCAGTTACTCTACGGGAACCTACGAGCAGTACTTC
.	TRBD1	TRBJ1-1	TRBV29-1	CSVSTGTGGTEAFF	TGCAGCGTGTCAACGGGGACAGGGGGCACTGAAGCTTTCTTT
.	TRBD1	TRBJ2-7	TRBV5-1	CASDPGQGIHEQYF	TGCGCCAGTGATCCGGGACAGGGGATTCACGAGCAGTACTTC
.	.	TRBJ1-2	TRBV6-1	CAIQDSTNYGYTF	TGTGCCATCCAGGACAGCACTAACTATGGCTACACCTTC
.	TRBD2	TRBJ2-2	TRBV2	CASSSLRTSGSGAGELFF	TGTGCCAGCAGCTCCCTTAGGACTAGCGGGAGTGGTGCCGGGGAGCTGTTTTTT
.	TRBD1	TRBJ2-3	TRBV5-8	CASSLYGQGATDTQYF	TGTGCCAGCAGCTTGTACGGACAGGGGGCCACAGATACGCAGTATTTT
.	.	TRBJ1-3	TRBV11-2	CASSATGTPGNTIYF	TGTGCCAGCAGCGCAACCGGGACACCGGGAAACACCATATATTTT
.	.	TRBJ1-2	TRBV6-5	CASSSTTGYGYTF	TGTGCCAGCAGTTCTACCACCGGCTATGGCTACACCTTC
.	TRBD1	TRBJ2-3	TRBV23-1	CASTKDRGADTQYF	TGCGCCAGCACTAAGGACAGGGGGGCAGATACGCAGTATTTT
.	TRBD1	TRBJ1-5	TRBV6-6	CASKTGDSNQPQHF	TGTGCCAGCAAGACAGGGGATAGCAATCAGCCCCAGCATTTT